The 22 T cell receptor beta chains presented below share a single source sample, sequenced in a study of T cell responses to AZD1222 COVID-19 vaccine (dated by TCRdb to the early 2020s). Preparation of the library involved the immunoSEQ multiplex PCR assay. TCRdb took this table from immuneACCESS and kept in-frame rearrangements with V and J called. Such tables lack part of the clones; where checked against another copy, unresolved V genes explain under half of the gap, and the rest is unexplained. This sample gives tens of thousands of clones in total; approximately 89% of them show up just once. The ten top clones hold over 2% of the sample. What the time point label conveys for this sample: baseline before first vaccination. The starting material was peripheral blood, obtained on day 0 of AZD1222 vaccination. Receptors originate from an adult in good health.

This chain joins TRBV27 and TRBJ2-7, with D unresolved. V dropped 0 bases and J dropped 0 bases, with 9 bases sitting between them. There are 15 residues in the CDR3. Germline V gene data show CDR1 as MNHEY and CDR2 as SMNVEV (reference sequence). The chain's CDR3 is CASSLSGVSSYEQYF. Written as DNA, the CDR3 is TGTGCCAGCAGTTTATCAGGAGTCAGCTCCTACGAGCAGTACTTC.

The chain carries TRBV19 and TRBJ1-5; D unresolved. Trimming took 6 bases from V and 0 from J, leaving 6 bases between them. Germline CDR1 and CDR2: LNHDA and SQIVND (reference sequence). CDR3 size: 13 residues. The DNA for the CDR3 is TGTGCCAGTAGGGTTTATAGCAATCAGCCCCAGCATTTT. It encodes CASRVYSNQPQHF.

The rearrangement joins TRBV23-1 to TRBJ2-7; 12 bases line up with TRBD1. TRBV23-1 is an open reading frame, and its role is uncertain. V was clipped by 4 bases and J by 2 bases; unmatched bases: 6. The CDR3 has 16 amino acids. The DNA of the CDR3 is TGCGCCAGCAGTCCCCCGGGACAGGGGGCCCCCTACGAGCAGTACTTC. Translated: CASSPPGQGAPYEQYF.

This chain connects TRBV7-9 to TRBJ2-3, with 9 bases lining up with TRBD1. Germline loops: CDR1 SEHNR, CDR2 FQNEAQ (reference sequence). The CDR3 totals 15 residues. V lost 4 bases, J lost 2 bases, and 4 bases stayed unmatched. In nucleotides, the CDR3 is TGTGCCAGCAGCTCCGGACAGGGGACCACAGATACGCAGTATTTT. This encodes CASSSGQGTTDTQYF.

The V and J genes are TRBV5-4 and TRBJ1-6, with D hard to call. Germline loops: CDR1 SGHNT, CDR2 YYREEE (reference sequence). The CDR3 is 14 residues long. The V end lost 1 base, the J end lost 7 bases, and 9 bases lay between the germline ends. The CDR3 is CASSLSRANSPLHF. CDR3 nucleotide sequence: TGTGCCAGCAGCTTGAGTAGGGCGAATTCACCCCTCCACTTT.

The chain employs TRBV5-1 and TRBJ2-3, with D tentatively TRBD1 (5 bases). Germline loops: CDR1 SGHRS, CDR2 YFSETQ. The CDR3 length is 13 residues. V lost 5 bases and J 6 bases, leaving 13 bases between the germline ends. CDR3 sequence reads: CASSLRGADTQYF. CDR3 nucleotide sequence: TGCGCCAGCAGTCTTCGTGGGGCGGATACGCAGTATTTT.

The chain joins TRBV28 to TRBJ2-5; no clear D gene. Germline CDR1 is MDHEN and CDR2 is SYDVKM. Trimming cost V 2 bases and J 0 bases, with 7 bases left between them. The CDR3 totals 14 residues. The CDR3 nucleotides read TGTGCCAGCAGTTTAAGTAGCCACCAAGAGACCCAGTACTTC. Its translation is CASSLSSHQETQYF.

V and J are TRBV5-1 and TRBJ1-3; unclear D gene. V lost 0 bases, J lost 0 bases, and 7 bases lay in between. The CDR3 runs to 15 residues. Germline CDR1 and CDR2: SGHRS and YFSETQ. CDR3 region: CASSLVGISGNTIYF. The CDR3 nucleotides read TGCGCCAGCAGCTTGGTTGGGATCTCTGGAAACACCATATATTTT.

The V gene is TRBV5-1, the J gene TRBJ2-2; no definite D call. V dropped 0 bases and J dropped 5 bases, with 8 bases sitting between them. Germline CDR1 is SGHRS and CDR2 is YFSETQ. This CDR3 has 14 residues. CDR3 DNA: TGCGCCAGCAGCTTGGGGCAGCCTACCGGGGAGCTGTTTTTT. Translated: CASSLGQPTGELFF.

The J gene is TRBJ2-7, the V gene TRBV14; possibly TRBD1 for D (7 bases). The CDR3 extends over 15 amino acids. V lost 1 base and J 1 base, leaving 11 bases between the germline ends. Per germline, CDR1 SGHDN and CDR2 FVKESK. In nucleotides, the CDR3 is TGTGCCAGCAGCCAAGCAGGGGGGTATTCCTACGAGCAGTACTTC. Residues: CASSQAGGYSYEQYF.

CDR3 bases: TGTGCCAGCAACCGGCGGGGCGGGACTGAAGCTTTCTTT. The encoded protein is CASNRRGGTEAFF. The V gene is TRBV7-2, the J gene TRBJ1-1; a weak D match, TRBD1 (5 bases). V gave up 7 bases and J gave up 5 bases, with 14 bases separating them. CDR1 and CDR2 from the germline V gene are SGHTA and FQGNSA. The CDR3 consists of 13 residues.

The chain carries TRBV29-1 and TRBJ2-7; D is perhaps TRBD1 or TRBD2 (6 bases each). Germline V gene lookup returns CDR1 SQVTM and CDR2 ANQGSEA. The length of the CDR3 is 13 residues. The V end was cut by 2 bases, the J end by 4 bases, with 12 bases between. CDR3 DNA: TGCAGCGTTGAATTGGGGGCGGGGTACGAGCAGTACTTC. It is translated as CSVELGAGYEQYF.

The chain combines TRBV25-1 with TRBJ2-2; 7 nucleotides match TRBD1. Germline assignment: CDR1 MGHDK and CDR2 SYGVNS. V lost 4 bases to trimming and J lost 0 bases; unmatched junction nucleotides: 5. CDR3 length: 16 amino acids. CDR3 in DNA: TGTGCCAGCAGTGGATCCGGGACAGCGAACACCGGGGAGCTGTTTTTT. Translating it yields CASSGSGTANTGELFF.

The CDR3 is CASSPNTGGYGYTF. CDR3 coding DNA: TGTGCCAGCTCGCCAAATACAGGGGGCTATGGCTACACCTTC. The gene calls are TRBV18 and TRBJ1-2; 8 bases are a match to TRBD1. Germline values: CDR1 KGHSH, CDR2 LQKENI. Unmatched junction bases numbered 7, after V lost 6 bases and J lost 4 bases. The CDR3 covers 14 residues.

The V call is TRBV9, the J call TRBJ1-1, with D unresolved. The CDR3 covers 16 residues. CDR1 is SGDLS and CDR2 is YYNGEE in the germline V gene. V lost 3 bases, J lost 1 base, and 16 bases lay in between. The CDR3 sequence is CASSAVPTYQNTEAFF. The CDR3 region has the DNA TGTGCCAGCAGCGCCGTCCCCACTTATCAGAACACTGAAGCTTTCTTT.

The V gene is TRBV27, the J gene TRBJ1-2; no definite D call. Trimming shortened V by 6 bases and J by 8 bases, and 16 bases separated the two germline ends. The CDR3 runs 13 residues. The germline gives CDR1 MNHEY, CDR2 SMNVEV (reference sequence). This CDR3 is CASRQTTYGGYTF. DNA for the CDR3: TGTGCCAGCAGGCAAACTACATACGGGGGCTACACCTTC.

V gene TRBV4-3 combines with J gene TRBJ2-7, with D hard to call. Trimming took 0 bases from V and 4 from J, leaving 7 bases between them. The germline V gene has CDR1 LGHNA and CDR2 YSLEER. The CDR3 is 13 amino acids. CDR3 sequence: CASSQDRSYEQYF. The CDR3, as DNA: TGCGCCAGCAGCCAAGATCGGTCGTACGAGCAGTACTTC.

This chain uses TRBV23-1 with TRBJ2-3; the match to TRBD2 covers 7 bases. TRBV23-1 is an open reading frame whose function is uncertain. The CDR3 has 16 residues. Germline trimming cut 2 bases from V and 0 bases from J; bases unmatched to any gene: 5. CDR3 DNA sequence: TGCGCCAGCAGTCAAGGGACTACTTTCAGCACAGATACGCAGTATTTT. This encodes CASSQGTTFSTDTQYF.

The gene calls are TRBV2 and TRBJ1-1; 9 nucleotides agree with TRBD1. Germline CDR1 SNHLY, CDR2 FYNNEI. V trimming: 3 bases; J trimming: 5 bases; junction bases outside the gene matches: 10. The CDR3 sequence is 16 residues long. The CDR3 sequence: CASSDPVQGARTEAFF. The CDR3 DNA reads TGTGCCAGCAGTGACCCAGTACAGGGGGCGCGTACTGAAGCTTTCTTT.

Many counts were recorded for this clone. V usage is TRBV27 and J usage is TRBJ2-7; no clear D gene. V lost 2 bases and J 3 bases, leaving 11 bases between the germline ends. CDR3 size: 14 residues. Per germline, CDR1 MNHEY and CDR2 SMNVEV (reference sequence). The CDR3 DNA reads TGTGCCAGCAGTTTAGGGAACACGATCTACGAGCAGTACTTC. Encoded protein: CASSLGNTIYEQYF.

V and J are TRBV5-1 and TRBJ1-2; D might be TRBD1 (5 bases). Germline V gene data show CDR1 as SGHRS and CDR2 as YFSETQ. Trimming took off 0 bases at V and 6 bases at J, with 15 bases between the two ends. This CDR3 is built from 15 residues. The DNA for the CDR3 is TGCGCCAGCAGCTTGGCGGGCAGGGTGATGGATGGCTACACCTTC. It encodes CASSLAGRVMDGYTF. The full variable domain, rest sourced from reference TRBV5-1 and TRBJ1-2, is KAGVTQTPRYLIKTRGQQVTLSCSPISGHRSVSWYQQTPGQGLQFLFEYFSETQRNKGNFPGRFSGRQFSNSRSEMNVSTLELGDSALYLCASSLAGRVMDGYTFGSGTRLTVV.

This chain links TRBV3-1 (or the pseudogene TRBV3-2) with TRBJ2-7, with TRBD1 identical over 7 bases. CDR3 length: 14 residues. J lost 6 bases, V lost 4 bases, and 9 bases had no gene match. Germline CDR1 LGHDT, CDR2 YNNKEL (reference sequence). The CDR3 sequence: CASSPRQGSGEQYF. The CDR3 DNA reads as TGTGCCAGCAGCCCGCGACAGGGTTCGGGCGAGCAGTACTTC.